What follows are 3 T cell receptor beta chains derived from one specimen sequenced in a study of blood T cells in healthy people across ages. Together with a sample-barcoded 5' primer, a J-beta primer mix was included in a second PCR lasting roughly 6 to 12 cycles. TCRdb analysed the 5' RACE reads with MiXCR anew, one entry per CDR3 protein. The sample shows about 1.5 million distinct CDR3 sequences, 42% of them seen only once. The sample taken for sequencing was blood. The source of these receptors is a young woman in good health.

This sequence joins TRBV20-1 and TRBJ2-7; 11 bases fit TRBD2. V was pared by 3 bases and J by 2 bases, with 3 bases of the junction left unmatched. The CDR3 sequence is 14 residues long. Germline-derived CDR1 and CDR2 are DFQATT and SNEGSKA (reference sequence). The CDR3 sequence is CSARASGRPYEQYF. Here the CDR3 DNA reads TGCAGTGCTAGGGCTAGCGGGAGGCCCTACGAGCAGTACTTC.

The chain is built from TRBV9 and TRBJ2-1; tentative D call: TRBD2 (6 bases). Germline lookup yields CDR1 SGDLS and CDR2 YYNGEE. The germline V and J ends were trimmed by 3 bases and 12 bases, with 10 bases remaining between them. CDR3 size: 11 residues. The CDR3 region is CASSGAGGQFF. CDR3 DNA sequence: TGTGCCAGCAGCGGGGCCGGGGGGCAGTTCTTC.

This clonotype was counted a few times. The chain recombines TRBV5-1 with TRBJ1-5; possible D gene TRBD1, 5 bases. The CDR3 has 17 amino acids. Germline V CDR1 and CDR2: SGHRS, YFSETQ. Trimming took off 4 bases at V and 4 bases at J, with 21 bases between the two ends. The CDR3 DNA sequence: TGCGCCAGCAGCATAGCCCCGGGGGGGTTTGAGAATCAGCCCCAGCATTTT. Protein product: CASSIAPGGFENQPQHF.